Shown below are 19 T cell receptor beta chains from a single sample sequenced in a study of cytomegalovirus exposure and HLA in healthy donors. The table came from immunoSEQ multiplex PCR; TCRdb's copy has only in-frame clones and leaves some out. There are roughly 300,000 clones in the sample; 70% to 90% occur only once, and over 0.8% lies in the top ten. Sequenced input: PBMCs. Source of these receptors: a woman between 18 and 30 years old in good health and CMV-seronegative.

This clone has only one observation. The genes are TRBV28 and TRBJ2-1; tentative D call: TRBD2 (7 bases). Germline V lookup: CDR1 MDHEN, CDR2 SYDVKM. Trimming left V 6 bases short and J 2 bases short, with 17 bases between. This CDR3 has 16 residues. CDR3 coding DNA: TGTGCCAGCAGGGGGGGGGCGCGGGTCCCCTACAATGAGCAGTTCTTC. It is translated as CASRGGARVPYNEQFF.

Details on this clone: In the same sample, other DNA sequences code for this CDR3. V gene TRBV5-1 combines with J gene TRBJ1-1; D uncertain. CDR3 length: 11 residues. The ends were cut back, 2 bases at V and 7 bases at J, with 6 bases in the middle. Looked up from germline, CDR1 is SGHRS and CDR2 is YFSETQ. Here the CDR3 reads CASSLAGEAFF. The CDR3 DNA is TGCGCCAGCAGCTTAGCGGGTGAAGCTTTCTTT.

V gene TRBV5-1 combines with J gene TRBJ1-2; possible D gene TRBD1, 5 bases. The CDR3 loop spans 15 amino acids. V was shortened by 0 bases and J by 0 bases, with 9 bases between the two germline ends. In germline, CDR1 is SGHRS, CDR2 YFSETQ. CDR3 residues: CASSLGQPANYGYTF. The CDR3 DNA sequence: TGCGCCAGCAGCTTGGGACAGCCTGCTAACTATGGCTACACCTTC.

This chain uses TRBV9 with TRBJ2-1; tentative D call: TRBD2 (5 bases). Germline CDR1 is SGDLS and CDR2 is YYNGEE. The CDR3 sequence is 14 residues long. Trimming took off 0 bases at V and 8 bases at J, with 12 bases between the two ends. CDR3 in DNA: TGTGCCAGCAGCGTAGAAGCGGTTTTCGATGAGCAGTTCTTC. Translated: CASSVEAVFDEQFF. Full variable domain (missing parts from reference TRBV9 and TRBJ2-1): DSGVTQTPKHLITATGQRVTLRCSPRSGDLSVYWYQQSLDQGLQFLIQYYNGEERAKGNILERFSAQQFPDLHSELNLSSLELGDSALYFCASSVEAVFDEQFFGPGTRLTVL.

This clone came up a few times. This sequence joins TRBV11-2 and TRBJ2-5, with D unresolved. V lost 5 bases and J 5 bases, leaving 9 bases between the germline ends. This CDR3 contains 12 residues. Germline CDR1 reads SGHAT; CDR2 reads FQNNGV. The CDR3 region has the DNA TGTGCCAGCAGCCAATACGGGGAGACCCAGTACTTC. Encoded protein: CASSQYGETQYF.

This chain connects TRBV6-5 to TRBJ1-1, with D unresolved. CDR3 length: 15 residues. Germline V gene sequence: CDR1 MNHEY, CDR2 SVGAGI. Trimming shortened V by 2 bases and J by 1 base, and 11 bases separated the two germline ends. CDR3 in DNA: TGTGCCAGCAGTTACGACCAGACACCGAACACTGAAGCTTTCTTT. Its protein is CASSYDQTPNTEAFF.

The CDR3 sequence is CASSLGAGGTYEQYF. CDR3 DNA: TGTGCCAGCAGTTTAGGGGCAGGGGGAACCTACGAGCAGTACTTC. This rearrangement joins TRBV28 to TRBJ2-7; 7 nucleotides line up with TRBD1. CDR1 and CDR2 (germline): MDHEN, SYDVKM. With V trimmed by 2 bases and J by 2 bases, 6 bases remained unmatched. The CDR3 runs to 15 residues.

V is TRBV5-1 and J is TRBJ2-6; 7 bases fit TRBD1. Per germline, CDR1 SGHRS and CDR2 YFSETQ. There are 17 residues in the CDR3. Trimming took 1 base from V and 0 from J; bases not matched to a gene: 4. The CDR3 sequence is CASSLTGESSGANVLTF. The CDR3 bases are TGCGCCAGCAGCTTGACAGGGGAGTCCTCTGGGGCCAACGTCCTGACTTTC.

This clone was seen more than once but under ten times. This chain uses TRBV12-2 with TRBJ1-5; TRBD1 is the table's D call and was not checked against the DNA. TRBV12-2 counts as a pseudogene. This CDR3 region has 18 residues. CDR3 loop: CASRLGQQGIVGNQPQHF. CDR3 in DNA: TGTGCAAGTCGCTTAGGGCAACAGGGGATTGTAGGCAATCAGCCCCAGCATTTT.

The chain couples TRBV4-3 to TRBJ2-5, with a possible D match to TRBD1 (5 bases). The V end was cut by 0 bases, the J end by 1 base, with 9 bases between. Per the germline V gene, CDR1 is LGHNA and CDR2 is YSLEER. There are 15 residues in the CDR3. CDR3 amino acids: CASSQEGRRQETQYF. CDR3 nucleotides: TGCGCCAGCAGCCAAGAGGGGCGGCGCCAAGAGACCCAGTACTTC.

V gene TRBV10-3 combines with J gene TRBJ2-5; 8 bases agree with TRBD2. Losses at the gene ends were 2 bases for V and 5 bases for J; bases not matched to a gene: 4. CDR1 and CDR2 (germline): ENHRY, SYGVKD. The CDR3 is made up of 14 amino acids. CDR3 nucleotide sequence: TGTGCCATCAGTGAGGTAGCGGGACGGGAGACCCAGTACTTC. It specifies CAISEVAGRETQYF.

V gene TRBV15 combines with J gene TRBJ1-1; 7 nucleotides agree with TRBD1. Germline-derived CDR1 and CDR2 are LNHNV and YYDKDF (reference sequence). The CDR3 has 14 amino acids. The trim removed 8 bases at V and 2 bases at J, leaving 8 bases unmatched. The CDR3 loop reads CATGPGGINTEAFF. The CDR3 DNA is TGTGCCACCGGACCAGGGGGGATAAACACTGAAGCTTTCTTT.

The chain is built from TRBV6-5 and TRBJ2-3, with TRBD1 matching 9 bases. The ends lost 4 bases at V and 4 bases at J; junction bases unmatched: 6. This CDR3 contains 15 residues. The germline gives CDR1 MNHEY, CDR2 SVGAGI. CDR3 DNA: TGTGCCAGCAGTTCCGGGACAGGGTGGGCAGATACGCAGTATTTT. It specifies CASSSGTGWADTQYF.

This clone came up once. V usage is TRBV29-1 and J usage is TRBJ2-7; 10 bases agree with TRBD2. The junction had 5 bases not matched to a gene; V was cut back by 7 bases and J by 2 bases. Germline loops: CDR1 SQVTM, CDR2 ANQGSEA. The CDR3 spans 13 residues. The CDR3 loop reads CSARGTSAYEQYF. DNA for the CDR3: TGCAGCGCCCGGGGGACTAGCGCCTACGAGCAGTACTTC.

The chain combines TRBV6-6 with TRBJ2-7, with D perhaps matching TRBD1 (5 bases). From germline, CDR1 is MNHNY and CDR2 SVGAGI (reference sequence). V was clipped by 2 bases and J by 5 bases, with 19 bases between them. CDR3 length: 16 residues. DNA of the CDR3: TGTGCCAGCAGTTACCCAGGCAGGGTAAAATGGGACGAGCAGTACTTC. This sequence encodes CASSYPGRVKWDEQYF.

The CDR3 region has the DNA TGTGCCAGCAGTTCTACGGGACTAGCGGGAGCCGATGAGCAGTTCTTC. This sequence encodes CASSSTGLAGADEQFF. J is TRBJ2-1 and V is TRBV27, with TRBD2 matching 14 bases. The germline gives CDR1 MNHEY, CDR2 SMNVEV (reference sequence). V shed 4 bases, J shed 8 bases, and the junction held 7 bases outside the gene matches. The CDR3 covers 16 residues.

The V and J genes are TRBV5-6 and TRBJ2-1, with 7 bases that match TRBD2. V was clipped by 4 bases and J by 6 bases; unmatched bases: 7. Germline-derived CDR1 and CDR2 are SGHDT and YYEEEE. CDR3 length: 14 amino acids. In DNA, the CDR3 is TGTGCCAGCAGCCTGGAGGGGAGGGGCAATGAGCAGTTCTTC. Translated: CASSLEGRGNEQFF. Full variable domain (outside the CDR3, taken from reference TRBV5-6 and TRBJ2-1): DAGVTQSPTHLIKTRGQQVTLRCSPKSGHDTVSWYQQALGQGPQFIFQYYEEEERQRGNFPDRFSGHQFPNYSSELNVNALLLGDSALYLCASSLEGRGNEQFFGPGTRLTVL.

V usage is TRBV6-5 and J usage is TRBJ1-5; 7 positions agree with TRBD1. V gave up 6 bases and J gave up 11 bases; unmatched junction bases: 10. The CDR3 consists of 13 residues. Germline lookup yields CDR1 MNHEY and CDR2 SVGAGI. DNA for the CDR3: TGTGCCAGCAGGTCGAGACAGGGAATGGCCCAGCATTTT. It encodes CASRSRQGMAQHF.

The chain links TRBV9 to TRBJ2-3; 10 bases line up with TRBD2. The CDR3 extends over 16 amino acids. Per germline, CDR1 SGDLS and CDR2 YYNGEE. Trimming took 0 bases from V and 1 from J; bases not matched to a gene: 2. The CDR3 spells CASSVVAGGGTDTQYF. CDR3 DNA sequence: TGTGCCAGCAGCGTAGTAGCGGGAGGTGGCACAGATACGCAGTATTTT.